The entry below gives a single TCR beta chain sequence along with its context. The specificity of this receptor is unknown. Per-nucleotide qualities are absent, and no much larger clonotype sits a single base away. Whole blood was collected in K2EDTA tubes by collaborating institutions according to the institutions' own protocols. Collaborator samples were shipped for TCRbeta analysis as frozen whole blood, isolated PBMCs, or DNA extracted from either sample type. TCRbeta CDR3 regions were amplified from genomic DNA using the immunoSEQ Assay, a bias-controlled multiplex PCR. The authors' analysis ran thus. Within the assay, amplification of reference gene primers was used to estimate how many nucleated cells each sample contained. To quantify the absolute abundance of each unique TCRbeta CDR3 rearrangement, sequence reads were collapsed and filtered. For each sample, productive Simpson clonality was calculated as the square root of Simpson's diversity index over productive rearrangements. The table comes from immuneACCESS by way of TCRdb, which keeps in-frame sequences with V and J called. Part of the clones is missing from these tables; in studies checked, under half for an unresolved V gene and the rest for unknown reasons. For V, J and clone size, that table is used; D and trimming come from the DNA. Within this sample are roughly 300,000 clones, with roughly 87% of them counted one time only. Approximately 12% of the sample is taken by the ten largest.

From the cysteine up to the phenylalanine, the CDR3 has a length of 17 residues. Only the CDR3 part of the read is kept: 51 bases, read in frame from the first base. Trimmed from V: 0 bases; trimmed from J: 8 bases; junction bases lacking a gene match: 9. As encoded in the germline V gene, CDR1 is SGHRS while CDR2 is YFSETQ. This record comes from a study of blood T cell repertoires in COVID-19 (dated by TCRdb to about 2020). In terms of the full investigation: Samples covering the acute and convalescent phases of COVID-19 were provided by collaborators in the United States, Italy and Spain. Sample metadata almost always included a de-identified subject ID, COVID-19 status, age in years and sex. Samples were obtained from the ongoing ImmuneRACE study (first 160 participants) and from about 1,300 subjects provided by 6 global collaborators. The repertoires were released in a freely available public database intended as a resource for research on the immune response to SARS-CoV-2. The material from the prospective study consisted of cDNA or gDNA derived from T cells, B-cell-depleted T cells, or PBMCs. Deeply sampled blood TCRbeta repertoires from subjects exposed to, actively infected with, or recovered from COVID-19 were included in the dataset. HLA class I and class II types, where available, came from metadata supplied by the sample provider rather than from assay-based typing. Here is what the overall study found, with its caveats: The quantity of clinical and demographic metadata differed by source and by participant and was supplied without curation.

The source of this sequence is a human donor in a cohort sampled during active COVID-19. The chain uses TRBV5-1 and TRBJ2-1, with TRBD2 matching 12 junction bases. Material for sequencing was peripheral blood. CDR3 sequence: CASSLGAPLAGGYEQFF. The DNA sequence reads TGCGCCAGCAGCTTGGGGGCCCCCCTAGCGGGAGGGTATGAGCAGTTCTTC.